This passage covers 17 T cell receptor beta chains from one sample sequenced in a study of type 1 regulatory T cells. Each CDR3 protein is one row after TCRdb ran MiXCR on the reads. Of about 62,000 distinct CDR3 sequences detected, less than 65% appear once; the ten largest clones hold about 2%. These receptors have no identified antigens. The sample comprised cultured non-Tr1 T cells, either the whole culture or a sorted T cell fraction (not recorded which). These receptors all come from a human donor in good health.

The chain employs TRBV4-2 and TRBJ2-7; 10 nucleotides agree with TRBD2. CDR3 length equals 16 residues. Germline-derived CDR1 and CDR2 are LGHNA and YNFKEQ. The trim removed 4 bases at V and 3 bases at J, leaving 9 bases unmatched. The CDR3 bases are TGTGCCAGCAGCCTCACTACTAGCGGGGAGAGCTACGAGCAGTACTTC. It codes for CASSLTTSGESYEQYF.

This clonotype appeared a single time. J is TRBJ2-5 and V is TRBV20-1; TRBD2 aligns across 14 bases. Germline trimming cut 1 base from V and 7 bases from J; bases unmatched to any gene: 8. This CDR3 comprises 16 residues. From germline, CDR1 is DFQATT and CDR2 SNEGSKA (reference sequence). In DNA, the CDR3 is TGCAGTGCTAGAGGGACTAGCGGGAGGCCAGGTGGGACCCAGTACTTC. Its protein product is CSARGTSGRPGGTQYF.

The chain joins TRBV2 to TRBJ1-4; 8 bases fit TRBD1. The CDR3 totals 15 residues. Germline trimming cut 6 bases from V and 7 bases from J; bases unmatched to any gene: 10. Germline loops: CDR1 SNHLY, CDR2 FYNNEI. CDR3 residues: CASSPDRGGIEKLFF. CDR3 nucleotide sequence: TGTGCCAGCAGCCCCGACAGGGGCGGGATTGAAAAACTGTTTTTT.

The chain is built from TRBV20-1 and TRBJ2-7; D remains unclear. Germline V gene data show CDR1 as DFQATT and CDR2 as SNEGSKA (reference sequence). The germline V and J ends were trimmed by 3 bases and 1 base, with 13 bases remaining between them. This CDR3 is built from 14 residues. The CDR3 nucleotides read TGCAGTGCTAGTGAATTTATAGGGTCCTACGAGCAGTACTTC. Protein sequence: CSASEFIGSYEQYF.

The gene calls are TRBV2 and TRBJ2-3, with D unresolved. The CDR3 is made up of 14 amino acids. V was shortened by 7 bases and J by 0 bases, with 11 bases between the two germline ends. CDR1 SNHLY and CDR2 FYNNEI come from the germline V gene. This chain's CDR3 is CASMIEASTDTQYF. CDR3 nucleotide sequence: TGTGCCAGCATGATTGAGGCGAGCACAGATACGCAGTATTTT.

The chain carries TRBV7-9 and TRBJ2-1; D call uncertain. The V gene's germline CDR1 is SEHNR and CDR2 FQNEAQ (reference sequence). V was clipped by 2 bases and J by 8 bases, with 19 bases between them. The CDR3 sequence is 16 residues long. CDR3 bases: TGTGCCAGCAGCTTAAGTTCGAGTAGAATGGCGCATGAGCAGTTCTTC. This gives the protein CASSLSSSRMAHEQFF.

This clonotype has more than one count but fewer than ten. This chain's CDR3 is CASSQDHRNTGELFF. CDR3 bases: TGCGCCAGCAGCCAAGATCACAGGAACACCGGGGAGCTGTTTTTT. The chain carries TRBV4-3 and TRBJ2-2, with no clear D. The CDR3 is 15 amino acids. Germline CDR1 LGHNA, CDR2 YSLEER. Trimming left V 0 bases short and J 1 base short, with 6 bases between.

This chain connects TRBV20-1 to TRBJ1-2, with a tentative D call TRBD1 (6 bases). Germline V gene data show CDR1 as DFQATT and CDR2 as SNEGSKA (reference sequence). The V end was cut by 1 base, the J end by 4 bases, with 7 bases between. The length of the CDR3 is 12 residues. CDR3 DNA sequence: TGCAGTGCTAGAGGAGGGGGCTATGGCTACACCTTC. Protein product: CSARGGGYGYTF.

CDR3: CASSLEPSGIRQETQYF. CDR3 sequence (DNA): TGCGCCAGCAGCTTGGAGCCTAGCGGGATTAGACAAGAGACCCAGTACTTC. V gene TRBV5-1 combines with J gene TRBJ2-5; TRBD2 matches 9 bases. The germline V gene has CDR1 SGHRS and CDR2 YFSETQ. The CDR3 sequence is 17 residues long. V gave up 0 bases and J gave up 2 bases; unmatched junction bases: 8.

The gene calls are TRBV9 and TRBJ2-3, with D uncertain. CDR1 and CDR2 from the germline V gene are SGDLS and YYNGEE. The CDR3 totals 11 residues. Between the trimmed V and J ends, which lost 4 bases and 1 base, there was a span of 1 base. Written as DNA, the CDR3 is TGTGCCAGCAGCCGCACAGATACGCAGTATTTT. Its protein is CASSRTDTQYF.

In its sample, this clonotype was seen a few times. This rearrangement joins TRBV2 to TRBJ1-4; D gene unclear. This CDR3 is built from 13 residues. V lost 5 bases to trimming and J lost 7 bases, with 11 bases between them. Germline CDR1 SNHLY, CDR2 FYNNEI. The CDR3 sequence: CASSLGWLEKLFF. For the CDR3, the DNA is TGTGCCAGCAGTCTCGGATGGCTTGAAAAACTGTTTTTT.

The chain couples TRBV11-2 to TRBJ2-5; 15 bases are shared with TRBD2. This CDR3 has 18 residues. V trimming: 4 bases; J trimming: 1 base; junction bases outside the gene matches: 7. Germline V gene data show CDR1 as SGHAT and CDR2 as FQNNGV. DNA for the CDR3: TGTGCCAGCAGCTCCCGGACTAGCGGGAGGGTCGGCCAAGAGACCCAGTACTTC. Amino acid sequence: CASSSRTSGRVGQETQYF.

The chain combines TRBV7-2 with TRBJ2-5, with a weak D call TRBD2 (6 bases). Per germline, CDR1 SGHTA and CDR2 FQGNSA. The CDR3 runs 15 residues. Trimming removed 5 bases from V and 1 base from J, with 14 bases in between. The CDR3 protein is CASSPRRGTQETQYF. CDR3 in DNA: TGTGCCAGCAGCCCCCGCCGGGGGACCCAAGAGACCCAGTACTTC.

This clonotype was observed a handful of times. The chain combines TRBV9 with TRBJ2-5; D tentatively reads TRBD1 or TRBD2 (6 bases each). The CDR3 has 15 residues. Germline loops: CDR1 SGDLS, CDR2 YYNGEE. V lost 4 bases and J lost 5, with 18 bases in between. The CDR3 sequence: CASSTGTQVAETQYF. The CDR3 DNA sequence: TGTGCCAGCAGCACAGGGACTCAGGTGGCGGAGACCCAGTACTTC.

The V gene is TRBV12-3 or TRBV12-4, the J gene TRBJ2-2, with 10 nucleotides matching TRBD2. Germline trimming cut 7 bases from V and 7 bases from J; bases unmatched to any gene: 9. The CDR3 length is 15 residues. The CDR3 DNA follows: TGTGCCAGCAAGGTGGTAGCGGGAGGAGGCGGGGAGCTGTTTTTT. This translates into CASKVVAGGGGELFF.

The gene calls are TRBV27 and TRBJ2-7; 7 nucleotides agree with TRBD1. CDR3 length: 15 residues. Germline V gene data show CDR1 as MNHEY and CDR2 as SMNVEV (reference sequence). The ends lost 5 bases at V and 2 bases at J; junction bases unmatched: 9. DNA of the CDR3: TGTGCCAGCAGTCCCCCTGGACAGGCAGCCTACGAGCAGTACTTC. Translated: CASSPPGQAAYEQYF.

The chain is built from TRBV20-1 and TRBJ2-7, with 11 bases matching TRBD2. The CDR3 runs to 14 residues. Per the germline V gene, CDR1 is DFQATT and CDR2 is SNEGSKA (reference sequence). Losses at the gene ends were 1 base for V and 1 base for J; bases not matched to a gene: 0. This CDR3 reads CSARASGRSYEQYF. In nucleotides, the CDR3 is TGCAGTGCTAGAGCTAGCGGGAGGTCCTACGAGCAGTACTTC.